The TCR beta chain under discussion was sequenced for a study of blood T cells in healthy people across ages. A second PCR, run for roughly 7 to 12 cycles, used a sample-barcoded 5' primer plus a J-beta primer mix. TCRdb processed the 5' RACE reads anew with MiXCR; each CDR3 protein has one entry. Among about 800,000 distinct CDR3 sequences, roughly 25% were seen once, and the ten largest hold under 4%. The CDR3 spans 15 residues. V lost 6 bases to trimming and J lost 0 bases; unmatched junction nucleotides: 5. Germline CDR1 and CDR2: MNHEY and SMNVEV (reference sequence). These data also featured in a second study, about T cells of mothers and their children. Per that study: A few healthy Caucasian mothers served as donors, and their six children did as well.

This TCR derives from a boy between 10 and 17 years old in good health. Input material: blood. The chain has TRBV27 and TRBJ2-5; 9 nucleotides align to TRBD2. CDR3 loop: CASSVTSGYQETQYF. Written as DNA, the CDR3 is TGTGCCAGCAGCGTGACTAGCGGATACCAAGAGACCCAGTACTTC.